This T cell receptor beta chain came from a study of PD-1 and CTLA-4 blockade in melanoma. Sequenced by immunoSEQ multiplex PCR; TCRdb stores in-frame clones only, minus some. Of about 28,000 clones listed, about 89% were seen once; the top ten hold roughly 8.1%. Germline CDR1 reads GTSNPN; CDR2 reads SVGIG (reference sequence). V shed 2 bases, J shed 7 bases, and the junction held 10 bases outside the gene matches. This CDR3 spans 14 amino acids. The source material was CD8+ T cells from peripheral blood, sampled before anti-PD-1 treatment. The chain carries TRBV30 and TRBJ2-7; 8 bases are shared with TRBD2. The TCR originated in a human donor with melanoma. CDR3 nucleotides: TGTGCCTGGAGTCCCGCGGAGCGGGGGAATGAGCAGTACTTC. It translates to CAWSPAERGNEQYF.